This paragraph reports one TCR beta chain. Method: immunoSEQ multiplex PCR; TCRdb's copy keeps in-frame clones and lacks some. The sample has about 69,000 clones; approximately 81% are singletons. The CDR3 sequence is 13 residues long. V lost 3 bases and J 6 bases, leaving 12 bases between the germline ends. Germline V gene lookup returns CDR1 KGHSH and CDR2 LQKENI. This specimen belongs to a study of OX40 agonist ivuxolimab in advanced cancers. The sequenced sample was CD4+ or CD8+ T cells sorted from blood, obtained in a trial of the OX40 agonist ivuxolimab. The TCR originated in an adult with an advanced solid tumor such as melanoma, head and neck, liver or kidney cancer. The chain uses TRBV18 and TRBJ2-7; D unresolved. CDR3 sequence (DNA): TGTGCCAGCTCACCCGTAACGAGTGGCGAGCAGTACTTC. Its protein product is CASSPVTSGEQYF.